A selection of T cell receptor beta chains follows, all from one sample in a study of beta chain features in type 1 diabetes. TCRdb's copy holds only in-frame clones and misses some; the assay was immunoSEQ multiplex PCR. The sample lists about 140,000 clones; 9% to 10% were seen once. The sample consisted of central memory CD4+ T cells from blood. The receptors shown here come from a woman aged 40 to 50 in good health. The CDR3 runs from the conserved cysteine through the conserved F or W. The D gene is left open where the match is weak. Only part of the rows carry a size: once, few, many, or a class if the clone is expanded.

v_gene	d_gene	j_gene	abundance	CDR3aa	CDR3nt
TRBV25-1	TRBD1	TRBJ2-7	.	CASSEYLTGTYEQYF	TGTGCCAGCAGTGAATATCTGACAGGGACCTACGAGCAGTACTTC
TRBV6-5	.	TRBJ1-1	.	CASSPPQGREAFF	TGTGCCAGCAGTCCACCCCAGGGTCGGGAAGCTTTCTTT
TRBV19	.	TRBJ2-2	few	CASKESWELFF	TGTGCCAGTAAAGAGTCGTGGGAGCTGTTTTTT
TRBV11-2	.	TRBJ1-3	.	CASSSRDRGNTIYF	TGTGCCAGCAGCTCCAGGGATCGGGGAAACACCATATATTTT
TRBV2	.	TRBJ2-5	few	CASYSGGAVETQYF	TGTGCCAGCTACTCCGGGGGAGCGGTTGAGACCCAGTACTTC
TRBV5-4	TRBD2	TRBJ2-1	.	CASSLSGGAYNEQFF	TGTGCCAGCAGCCTCAGCGGGGGGGCCTACAATGAGCAGTTCTTC
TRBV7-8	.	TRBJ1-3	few	CASSSTGVNSGNTIYF	TGTGCCAGCAGCTCCACCGGGGTAAACTCTGGAAACACCATATATTTT
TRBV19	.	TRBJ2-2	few	CASSRDTLNTGELFF	TGTGCCAGTAGTAGGGACACACTGAACACCGGGGAGCTGTTTTTT
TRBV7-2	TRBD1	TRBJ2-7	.	CASSPLPGTDYEQYF	TGTGCCAGCAGCCCCCTCCCAGGGACAGATTACGAGCAGTACTTC
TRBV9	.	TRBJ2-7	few	CASSTRPGAYEQYF	TGTGCCAGCAGCACTCGACCGGGGGCCTACGAGCAGTACTTC
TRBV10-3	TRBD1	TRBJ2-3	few	CAISELGQGADTQYF	TGTGCCATCAGTGAGTTGGGACAGGGTGCAGATACGCAGTATTTT
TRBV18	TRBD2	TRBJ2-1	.	CASQHQAGGPYNEQFF	TGTGCCAGCCAACACCAGGCGGGGGGGCCATACAATGAGCAGTTCTTC
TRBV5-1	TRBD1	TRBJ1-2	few	CASSLGPQGNYGYTF	TGCGCCAGCAGCTTGGGCCCACAGGGGAACTATGGCTACACCTTC
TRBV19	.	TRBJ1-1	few	CASTPGRGMNTEAFF	TGTGCCAGTACCCCCGGACGGGGGATGAACACTGAAGCTTTCTTT
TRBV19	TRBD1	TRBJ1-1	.	CASNTDNRGDTRAEAFF	TGTGCCAGCAACACTGACAACAGGGGAGATACCAGGGCTGAAGCTTTCTTT
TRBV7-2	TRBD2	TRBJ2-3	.	CASSLALMAGVLDTQYF	TGTGCCAGCAGCTTAGCGCTTATGGCGGGGGTTTTAGATACGCAGTATTTT
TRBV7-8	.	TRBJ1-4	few	CASSPLQGTLATNEKLFF	TGTGCCAGCAGCCCTTTACAGGGAACGCTTGCAACTAATGAAAAACTGTTTTTT
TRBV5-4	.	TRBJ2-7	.	CASSLLQGNEQYF	TGTGCCAGCAGCCTACTTCAGGGCAACGAGCAGTACTTC
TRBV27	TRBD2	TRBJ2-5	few	CASSFSGGVQETQYF	TGTGCCAGCAGTTTTAGCGGGGGAGTCCAAGAGACCCAGTACTTC
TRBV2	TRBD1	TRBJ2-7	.	CASSETGTGSHEQYF	TGTGCCAGCAGTGAAACCGGGACAGGGTCCCACGAGCAGTACTTC
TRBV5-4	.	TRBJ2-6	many	CASSAPGANVLTF	TGTGCCAGCAGCGCGCCCGGGGCCAACGTCCTGACTTTC
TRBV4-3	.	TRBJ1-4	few	CASSQDIPGGGEKLFF	TGCGCCAGCAGCCAAGATATACCGGGCGGGGGTGAAAAACTGTTTTTT
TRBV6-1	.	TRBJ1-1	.	CASRVTTNTEAFF	TGTGCCAGCAGGGTGACAACAAACACTGAAGCTTTCTTT
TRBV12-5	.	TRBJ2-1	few	CASGYRGANEQFF	TGTGCTAGTGGCTACCGGGGGGCTAATGAGCAGTTCTTC
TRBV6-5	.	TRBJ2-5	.	CASSLRQAATQYF	TGTGCCAGCAGTTTACGACAGGCAGCGACCCAGTACTTC
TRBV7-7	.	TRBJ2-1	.	CASSLGGGSYNEQFF	TGTGCTAGCAGCTTAGGGGGGGGCTCCTACAATGAGCAGTTCTTC
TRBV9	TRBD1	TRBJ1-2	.	CASSVSPGGGYTF	TGTGCCAGCAGCGTATCTCCAGGGGGCGGCTACACCTTC
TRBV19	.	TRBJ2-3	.	CASSTISAGRTDTQYF	TGTGCCAGTAGTACGATTAGTGCGGGCCGCACAGATACGCAGTATTTT
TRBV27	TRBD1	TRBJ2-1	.	CASSPYRTGMIYNEQFF	TGTGCCAGCAGTCCTTACCGGACAGGGATGATCTACAATGAGCAGTTCTTC
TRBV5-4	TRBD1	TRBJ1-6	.	CASSRQGADSPLHF	TGTGCCAGCAGCCGACAGGGAGCGGATTCACCCCTCCACTTT
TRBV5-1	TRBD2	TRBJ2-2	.	CASSELAGGPHTGELFF	TGCGCCAGCAGCGAACTAGCGGGGGGGCCCCACACCGGGGAGCTGTTTTTT
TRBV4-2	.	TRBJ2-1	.	CASSQGGTSNEQFF	TGTGCCAGCAGCCAAGGGGGGACTTCTAATGAGCAGTTCTTC
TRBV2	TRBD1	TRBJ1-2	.	CASSERTGAYGYTF	TGTGCCAGCAGTGAAAGGACAGGAGCCTATGGCTACACCTTC